This T cell receptor (beta chain) originates from a study of T-cell memory formation after mild COVID-19. TCRdb used MiXCR to reprocess the 5' RACE reads, holding one entry per CDR3 protein. The sample consists of around 370,000 distinct CDR3 sequences, over 20% of them appearing once. The CDR3 contains 12 residues. Trimming took off 0 bases at V and 11 bases at J, with 8 bases between the two ends. CDR1 KGHSH and CDR2 LQKENI come from the germline V gene. This chain joins TRBV18 and TRBJ2-1; D gene uncertain. The sequenced sample was PBMCs or a T cell subset sorted from them (not recorded which). The receptor comes from an adult woman who had mild COVID-19 (a few samples of this study predate the infection). Cell type and time point are not known. The CDR3, as DNA: TGTGCCAGCTCACCACCAGACGCTAAGCAGTTCTTC. Translating it yields CASSPPDAKQFF. Variable domain in full (rest from reference TRBV18 and TRBJ2-1): NAGVMQNPRHLVRRRGQEARLRCSPMKGHSHVYWYRQLPEEGLKFMVYLQKENIIDESGMPKERFSAEFPKEGPSILRIQQVVRGDSAAYFCASSPPDAKQFFGPGTRLTVL.